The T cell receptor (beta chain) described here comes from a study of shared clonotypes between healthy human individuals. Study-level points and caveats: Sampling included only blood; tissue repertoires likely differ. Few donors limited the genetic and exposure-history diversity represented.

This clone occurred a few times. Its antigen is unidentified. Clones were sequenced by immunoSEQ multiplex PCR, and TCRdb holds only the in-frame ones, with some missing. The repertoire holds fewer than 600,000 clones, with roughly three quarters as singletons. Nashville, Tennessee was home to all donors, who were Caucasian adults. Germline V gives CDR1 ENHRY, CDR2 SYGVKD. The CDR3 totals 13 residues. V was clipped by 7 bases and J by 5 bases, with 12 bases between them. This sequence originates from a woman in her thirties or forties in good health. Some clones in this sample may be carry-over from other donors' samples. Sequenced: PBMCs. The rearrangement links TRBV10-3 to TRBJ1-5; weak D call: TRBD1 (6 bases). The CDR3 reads CAINRDKDQPQHF. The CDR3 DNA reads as TGTGCCATCAACCGGGACAAAGATCAGCCCCAGCATTTT.